This is a list of T cell receptor beta chains from one sample in a study of T-cell reconstitution after alpha-beta-depleted transplantation in children. TCRdb passed the PCR reads through MiXCR, listing each CDR3 protein once. The sample includes around 670,000 distinct CDR3 sequences, less than 15% seen only once; the top ten take 0.75% to 0.85%. The specimen comprised PBMCs, sampled before TCRalphabeta/CD19-depleted stem cell transplant. The receptors originated from a girl aged 2 to 10 with congenital amegakaryocytic thrombocytopenia, due to receive a stem cell transplant. CDR3s include the opening cysteine and the closing phenylalanine or tryptophan. Each record gives: clone size, V gene, D gene, J gene, CDR3 DNA, CDR3 protein. D genes are given only for firm matches. Part of the rows lack a size; the others show once, few, many or a class for expanded clones.

clone_size: .; v_call: TRBV11-2; d_call: TRBD1; j_call: TRBJ2-3; cdr3_nt: TGTGCCAGCAGCAGGGGACAGGTGGCCGGGGATACGCAGTATTTT; cdr3_aa: CASSRGQVAGDTQYF
clone_size: few; v_call: TRBV7-3; d_call: TRBD2; j_call: TRBJ2-5; cdr3_nt: TGTGCCAGCAGTCGGACTAGCGGGAGTGAAGAGACCCAGTACTTC; cdr3_aa: CASSRTSGSEETQYF
clone_size: many; v_call: TRBV29-1; d_call: .; j_call: TRBJ1-2; cdr3_nt: TGCAGCCCTATGGGGACCTATGGCTACACCTTC; cdr3_aa: CSPMGTYGYTF
clone_size: many; v_call: TRBV29-1; d_call: TRBD2; j_call: TRBJ2-2; cdr3_nt: TGCAGCGCTCCCCGGCCTAGCGGGAACACCGGGGAGCTGTTTTTT; cdr3_aa: CSAPRPSGNTGELFF
clone_size: .; v_call: TRBV12-5; d_call: .; j_call: TRBJ2-2; cdr3_nt: TGTGCTAGTGGTTTGTTTCCGGGAAAGAACACCGGGGAGCTGTTTTTT; cdr3_aa: CASGLFPGKNTGELFF
clone_size: .; v_call: TRBV12-3/TRBV12-4; d_call: TRBD2; j_call: TRBJ2-1; cdr3_nt: TGTGCCAGCAGTCCCGGAACTAGCGGGAGGGCCGAGGAGCAGTTCTTC; cdr3_aa: CASSPGTSGRAEEQFF
clone_size: many; v_call: TRBV9; d_call: TRBD2; j_call: TRBJ2-2; cdr3_nt: TGTGCCAGCAGCTCCCGACTAGCGGGAGTCACCGGGGAGCTGTTTTTT; cdr3_aa: CASSSRLAGVTGELFF
clone_size: .; v_call: TRBV11-2; d_call: .; j_call: TRBJ2-3; cdr3_nt: TGTGCCAGCAGCTTTAGCGGAAGACCAGATACGCAGTATTTT; cdr3_aa: CASSFSGRPDTQYF
clone_size: .; v_call: TRBV12-3/TRBV12-4; d_call: .; j_call: TRBJ2-7; cdr3_nt: TGTGCCAGCAGTTCCCCCCCCCACGAGCAGTACTTC; cdr3_aa: CASSSPPHEQYF
clone_size: many; v_call: TRBV28; d_call: .; j_call: TRBJ2-1; cdr3_nt: TGTGCCAGCAGTGAACCGGGCCGGAGACAGTTCTTC; cdr3_aa: CASSEPGRRQFF
clone_size: few; v_call: TRBV29-1; d_call: .; j_call: TRBJ2-1; cdr3_nt: TGCAGCGTTGGACCTAGCTCCTACAATGAGCAGTTCTTC; cdr3_aa: CSVGPSSYNEQFF
clone_size: few; v_call: TRBV14; d_call: .; j_call: TRBJ2-2; cdr3_nt: TGTGCCAGCAGCCCCAGAGATATGGCCAGGGGGAACACCGGGGAGCTGTTTTTT; cdr3_aa: CASSPRDMARGNTGELFF
clone_size: many; v_call: TRBV6-5; d_call: .; j_call: TRBJ1-1; cdr3_nt: TGTGCCAGCAGTTACGCGAGCCGGGCCGACAGAGCTTTCTTT; cdr3_aa: CASSYASRADRAFF
clone_size: few; v_call: TRBV7-2; d_call: TRBD2; j_call: TRBJ2-1; cdr3_nt: TGTGCCAGCAGCTTAGAAGCGGGAGGCTCCTACAATGAGCAGTTCTTC; cdr3_aa: CASSLEAGGSYNEQFF
clone_size: few; v_call: TRBV14; d_call: TRBD2; j_call: TRBJ2-1; cdr3_nt: TGTGCCAGCAGCCAAGATCCTAGCGGGCACAATGAGCAGTTCTTC; cdr3_aa: CASSQDPSGHNEQFF
clone_size: many; v_call: TRBV4-1; d_call: .; j_call: TRBJ2-1; cdr3_nt: TGCGCCAGCAGCCAACCAACTAGCAGCGCCTACAATGAGCAGTTCTTC; cdr3_aa: CASSQPTSSAYNEQFF